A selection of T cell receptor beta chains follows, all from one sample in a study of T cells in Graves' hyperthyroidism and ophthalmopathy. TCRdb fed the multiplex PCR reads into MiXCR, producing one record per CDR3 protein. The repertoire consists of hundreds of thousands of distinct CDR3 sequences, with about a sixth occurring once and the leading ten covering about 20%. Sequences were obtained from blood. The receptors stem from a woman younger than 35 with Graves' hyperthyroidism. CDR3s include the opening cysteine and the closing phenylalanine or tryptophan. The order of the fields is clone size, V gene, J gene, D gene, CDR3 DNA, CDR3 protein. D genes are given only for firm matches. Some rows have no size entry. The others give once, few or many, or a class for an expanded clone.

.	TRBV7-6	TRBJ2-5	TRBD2	TGTGCCAGCAGCTTAGACTCGGGGGGGCCCGGAGAGACCCAGTACTTC	CASSLDSGGPGETQYF
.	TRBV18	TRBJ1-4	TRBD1	TGTGCCAGCTCACCAGAGGCCGGGACAGGGTTTGAAAAACTGTTTTTT	CASSPEAGTGFEKLFF
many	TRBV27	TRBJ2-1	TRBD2	TGTGCCAGCAGTCCACTAGCGGGAGAAGTAGACAATGAGCAGTTCTTC	CASSPLAGEVDNEQFF
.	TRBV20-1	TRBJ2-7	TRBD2	TGCAGTGCTAGAGATCTCTGGACTAGCGGGACCTACGAGCAGTACTTC	CSARDLWTSGTYEQYF
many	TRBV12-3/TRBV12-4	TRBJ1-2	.	TGTGCCAGCAGTTCTAGTCGGGGGCCTTGGGGGGGCTACACCTTC	CASSSSRGPWGGYTF
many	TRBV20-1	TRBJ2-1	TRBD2	TGCAGTGCTAGAGATTTAGCGCGGACTAGCGGGAAGTATGAGCAGTTCTTC	CSARDLARTSGKYEQFF
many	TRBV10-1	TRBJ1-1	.	TGCGCCAGCAGTGAGTCCTGGACAGCGACCACTGAAGCTTTCTTT	CASSESWTATTEAFF
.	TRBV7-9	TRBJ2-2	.	TGTGCCAGCAGAAAGACGAGAGCGCGTAGCGGGGAGCTGTTTTTT	CASRKTRARSGELFF
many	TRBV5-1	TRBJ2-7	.	TGCGCCAGCAGCTTTGATATTTGGGTGGACGAGCAGTACTTC	CASSFDIWVDEQYF
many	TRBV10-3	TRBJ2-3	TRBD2	TGTGCCATCAGTGAGTCGGTGTTAGCGGGAGAGTCTAGCACAGATACGCAGTATTTT	CAISESVLAGESSTDTQYF
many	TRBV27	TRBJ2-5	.	TGTGCCAGCAGTTTAAATTGGGGTCGGGGGGAGACCCAGTACTTC	CASSLNWGRGETQYF
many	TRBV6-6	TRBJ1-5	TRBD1	TGTGCCAGCAGTTACCCAGGACAGGTCCGGTCGAGTGGTCAGCCCCAGCATTTT	CASSYPGQVRSSGQPQHF
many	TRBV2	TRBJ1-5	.	TGTGCCAGCAACGGTCAGGGCGGCAATCAGCCCCAGCATTTT	CASNGQGGNQPQHF
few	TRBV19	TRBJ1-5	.	TGTGCCAGTAGTACCCTCCGTGCCAATCAGCCCCAGCATTTT	CASSTLRANQPQHF
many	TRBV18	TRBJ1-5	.	TGTGCCAGCTCACGGGGGGCGGATCAGCCCCAGCATTTT	CASSRGADQPQHF
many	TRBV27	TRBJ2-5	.	TGTGCCAGCAGAAAACGGGGTTACCAAGAGACCCAGTACTTC	CASRKRGYQETQYF
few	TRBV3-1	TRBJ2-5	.	TGTGCCAGCAGCCAAGTTGGGCCTAGTCAAGAGACCCAGTACTTC	CASSQVGPSQETQYF
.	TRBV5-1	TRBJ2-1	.	TGCGCCAGCAGCTTGGCGGGGACCTTCTCCTACAATGAGCAGTTCTTC	CASSLAGTFSYNEQFF
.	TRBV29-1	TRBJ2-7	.	TGCAGCGTTGAAAAACCAGGGAGTCCTACCTACGAGCAGTACTTC	CSVEKPGSPTYEQYF
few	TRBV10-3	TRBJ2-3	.	TGTGCCACCAGGGGACTCAGCACAGATACGCAGTATTTT	CATRGLSTDTQYF
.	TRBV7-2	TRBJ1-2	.	TGTGCCAGCAGCTTAGAAAGAGACAGGAGACACTATGGCTACACCTTC	CASSLERDRRHYGYTF
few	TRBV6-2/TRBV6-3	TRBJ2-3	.	TGTGCCAGCAGGGCGGACAGCACAGATACGCAGTATTTT	CASRADSTDTQYF
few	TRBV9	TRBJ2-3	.	TGTGCCAGCAGCCCGGGAGGACAGGAGGGAGATACGCAGTATTTT	CASSPGGQEGDTQYF
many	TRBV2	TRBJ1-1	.	TGTGCCAGCCCGCGGGCCCCTACGTACACTGAAGCTTTCTTT	CASPRAPTYTEAFF
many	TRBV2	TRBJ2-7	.	TGTGCCAGCTTGACAGAGTCCTACGAGCAGTACTTC	CASLTESYEQYF
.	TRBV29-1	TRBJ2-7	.	TGCAGCGTTGAAACAGGGCCCCTCTACGAGCAGTACTTC	CSVETGPLYEQYF
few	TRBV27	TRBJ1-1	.	TGTGCCAGCAGTTTAACCCTGGGCAAAATGAACACTGAAGCTTTCTTT	CASSLTLGKMNTEAFF
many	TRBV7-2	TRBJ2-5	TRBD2	TGTGCCAGCAGCCCCGGGACTAGCGGGGGGGCGATGTACTTC	CASSPGTSGGAMYF
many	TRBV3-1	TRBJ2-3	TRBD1	TGTGCCAGCAGCCAAGATCGGGCAGGGGGCAAAGATACGCAGTATTTT	CASSQDRAGGKDTQYF
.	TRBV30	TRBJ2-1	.	TGTGCCTGGAGGCAACTTAGAATAGCCCTGGGTAGTGAGCAGTTCTTC	CAWRQLRIALGSEQFF
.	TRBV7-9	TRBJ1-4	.	TGTGCCAGCAGCTTAGGGTCGGTCCGGGGCCGGCGGACTAATGAAAAACTGTTTTTT	CASSLGSVRGRRTNEKLFF
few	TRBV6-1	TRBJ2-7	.	TGTGCCAGCAGTTCAGGGACTGAAGGGGTAGGGCAGTACTTC	CASSSGTEGVGQYF
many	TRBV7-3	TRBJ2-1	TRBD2	TGTGCCAGCAGTGCGGGGGGCCACAATGAGCAGTTCTTC	CASSAGGHNEQFF
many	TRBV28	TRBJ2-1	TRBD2	TGTGCCAGCAGTGGATGGCGGGGGAGCTCCTACAATGAGCAGTTCTTC	CASSGWRGSSYNEQFF
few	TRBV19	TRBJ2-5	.	TGTGCCAGTAGTGGCTCCAGCGGGTCTCACATACTCGGGACCCAGTACTTC	CASSGSSGSHILGTQYF
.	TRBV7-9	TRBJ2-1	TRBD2	TGTGCCAGCAGCCCCCGTGGACTAGCGGGGGGCGGCTCCTACAATGAGCAGTTCTTC	CASSPRGLAGGGSYNEQFF
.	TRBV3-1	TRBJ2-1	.	TGTGCCAGCAGCCAATTGGGTAATGAGCAGTTCTTC	CASSQLGNEQFF
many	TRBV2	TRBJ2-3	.	TGTGCCAGCAGTGAAGTTCTAGCTAGCACAGATACGCAGTATTTT	CASSEVLASTDTQYF